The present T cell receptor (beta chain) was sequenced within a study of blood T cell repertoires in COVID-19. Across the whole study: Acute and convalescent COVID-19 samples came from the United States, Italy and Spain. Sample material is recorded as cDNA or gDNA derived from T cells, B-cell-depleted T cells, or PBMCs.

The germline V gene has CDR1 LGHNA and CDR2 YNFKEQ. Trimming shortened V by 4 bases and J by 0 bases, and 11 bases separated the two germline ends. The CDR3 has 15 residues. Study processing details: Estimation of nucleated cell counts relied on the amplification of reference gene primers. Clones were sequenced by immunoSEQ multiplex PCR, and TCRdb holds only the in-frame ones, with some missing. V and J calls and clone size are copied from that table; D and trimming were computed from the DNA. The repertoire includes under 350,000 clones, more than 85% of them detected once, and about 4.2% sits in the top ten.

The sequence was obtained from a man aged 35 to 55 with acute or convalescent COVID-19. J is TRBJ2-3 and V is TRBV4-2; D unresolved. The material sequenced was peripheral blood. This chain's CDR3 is CASSPRYLSTDTQYF. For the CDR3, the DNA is TGTGCCAGCAGCCCCAGGTACCTAAGCACAGATACGCAGTATTTT.